This T cell receptor beta chain was sequenced during a study of shared clonotypes between healthy human individuals. Generated by immunoSEQ multiplex PCR, the TCRdb table keeps only in-frame clones and is missing some. Among some 2,000,000 clones listed, just under 95% were seen once. CDR1 is SNHLY, CDR2 FYNNEI, per germline. This CDR3 has 14 amino acids. V was pared by 6 bases and J by 6 bases, with 3 bases of the junction left unmatched. This clone came up a few times. CD8 cells classed as naive were CD45RO-negative and positively selected for CCR7, excluding terminally differentiated effector memory CD45RA+ cells.

The chain uses TRBV2 and TRBJ1-6; 9 positions match TRBD1. This clonotype was sampled from a man aged 18 to 29 in good health. The specimen sequenced was naive CD8+ T cells sorted from blood. CDR3 nucleotides: TGTGCCAGCAGGGGACAGGGAACTAATTCACCCCTCCACTTT. It codes for CASRGQGTNSPLHF.